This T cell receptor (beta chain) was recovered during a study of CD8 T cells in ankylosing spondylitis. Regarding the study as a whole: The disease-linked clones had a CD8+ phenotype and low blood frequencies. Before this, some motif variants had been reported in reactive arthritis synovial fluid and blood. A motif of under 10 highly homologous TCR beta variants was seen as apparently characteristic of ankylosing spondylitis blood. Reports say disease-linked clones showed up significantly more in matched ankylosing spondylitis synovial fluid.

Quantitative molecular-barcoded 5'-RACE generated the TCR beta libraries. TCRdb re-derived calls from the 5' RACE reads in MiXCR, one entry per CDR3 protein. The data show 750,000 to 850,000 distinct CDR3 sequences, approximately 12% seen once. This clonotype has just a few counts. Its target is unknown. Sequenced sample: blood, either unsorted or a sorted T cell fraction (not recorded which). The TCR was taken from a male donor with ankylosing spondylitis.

CDR3 protein: CASSPGTGENTEAFF. CDR3 DNA sequence: TGTGCCAGCAGCCCCGGGACAGGGGAAAACACTGAAGCTTTCTTT. This chain joins TRBV5-5 and TRBJ1-1, with TRBD1 matching over 10 bases. The CDR3 spans 15 residues. Germline loops: CDR1 SGHKS, CDR2 YYEKEE (reference sequence). V lost 4 bases and J lost 2; bases outside the gene matches: 5.